The 21 T cell receptor beta chains given below trace back to one sample, sequenced in a study of cytomegalovirus exposure and HLA in healthy donors. Amplification used 60 Vbeta primers and 13 Jbeta primers. The data were produced by immunoSEQ multiplex PCR, yet TCRdb's version contains in-frame clones alone and is incomplete. The sample carries 75,000 to 100,000 clones, more than 60% recorded once. The material sequenced was PBMCs. The receptors derive from a man between 60 and 75 years old in good health and CMV-seropositive.

V usage is TRBV2 and J usage is TRBJ2-2; D is undetermined. CDR1 is SNHLY and CDR2 is FYNNEI in the germline V gene. CDR3 length: 13 amino acids. V was clipped by 7 bases and J by 2 bases, with 8 bases between them. The CDR3 nucleotides read TGTGCCAGCACCTACGATAACACCGGGGAGCTGTTTTTT. Amino acids: CASTYDNTGELFF.

The J gene is TRBJ2-3, the V gene TRBV2; the match to TRBD2 covers 9 bases. The V gene's germline CDR1 is SNHLY and CDR2 FYNNEI. Unmatched junction bases numbered 4, after V lost 7 bases and J lost 2 bases. The CDR3 length is 14 residues. CDR3 coding DNA: TGTGCCAGCACGGCGGGAGGGCTCACAGATACGCAGTATTTT. This encodes CASTAGGLTDTQYF.

In this sample, this clone turned up a few times. This chain joins TRBV30 and TRBJ1-6, with D possibly being TRBD1 (5 bases). Trimming took 6 bases from V and 8 from J, leaving 23 bases between them. This CDR3 is 16 amino acids long. The germline V gene has CDR1 GTSNPN and CDR2 SVGIG (reference sequence). Here the CDR3 reads CACIPVGPRDYSPLHF. As DNA, the CDR3 is TGTGCCTGTATCCCCGTGGGGCCTCGGGACTATTCACCCCTCCACTTT.

This rearrangement joins TRBV7-3 to TRBJ1-1; TRBD1 aligns across 8 bases. This CDR3 is built from 15 residues. Germline assignment: CDR1 SGHTA and CDR2 FQGTGA. The trim removed 4 bases at V and 1 base at J, leaving 5 bases unmatched. The CDR3 sequence: CASSSTGGTNTEAFF. The CDR3 region has the DNA TGTGCCAGCAGCTCAACAGGGGGAACGAACACTGAAGCTTTCTTT.

V usage is TRBV6-1 and J usage is TRBJ1-6; TRBD1 agrees at 7 bases. The CDR3 runs to 15 residues. The ends lost 7 bases at V and 4 bases at J; junction bases unmatched: 7. The germline gives CDR1 MNHNS, CDR2 SASEGT. The CDR3 reads CASTRGEEYNSPLHF. The DNA of the CDR3 is TGTGCCAGCACCAGGGGGGAGGAGTATAATTCACCCCTCCACTTT.

The rearrangement links TRBV7-8 to TRBJ1-6; D is unresolved. Germline CDR1 and CDR2: SGHVS and FQNEAQ. V was clipped by 5 bases and J by 0 bases, with 29 bases between them. CDR3 size: 22 residues. CDR3 DNA: TGTGCCAGCAGCGGTCCGAGACTTTTTGAATTACCGTCACTCTCCTATAATTCACCCCTCCACTTT. Translation: CASSGPRLFELPSLSYNSPLHF.

V gene TRBV7-9 combines with J gene TRBJ2-5; 8 positions agree with TRBD1. J gave up 2 bases and V 5 bases, and 4 bases lay outside the gene matches. Germline CDR1 reads SEHNR; CDR2 reads FQNEAQ (reference sequence). There are 14 residues in the CDR3. The CDR3 region is CASSPGTGQETQYF. The CDR3 nucleotides read TGTGCCAGCAGCCCGGGGACAGGACAAGAGACCCAGTACTTC.

The chain links TRBV30 to TRBJ2-7; D uncertain. This CDR3 is 13 amino acids long. V was clipped by 4 bases and J by 4 bases, with 14 bases between them. The germline CDR1 and CDR2 sequences are GTSNPN and SVGIG (reference sequence). For the CDR3, the DNA is TGTGCCTGGAAACAAACGGGTGGGTACGAGCAGTACTTC. Translated, it gives CAWKQTGGYEQYF.

The V and J genes are TRBV11-3 and TRBJ2-2; D ambiguous. Per the germline V gene, CDR1 is SGHNT and CDR2 is YENEEA. The CDR3 is made up of 15 amino acids. V gave up 0 bases and J gave up 8 bases, with 13 bases separating them. In nucleotides, the CDR3 is TGTGCCAGCAGCTTAGATCTAGTTTCAGCGGGGGAGCTGTTTTTT. It is translated as CASSLDLVSAGELFF.

This clone was seen once. The chain has TRBV7-2 and TRBJ2-7; 10 bases map to TRBD2. The V segment lost 5 bases and the J segment 4 bases; nucleotides outside the gene matches: 5. CDR3 length: 14 residues. The V gene's germline CDR1 is SGHTA and CDR2 FQGNSA. The CDR3 coding sequence is TGTGCCAGCAGCCCCGGGACTAGCGTATACGAGCAGTACTTC. Translated: CASSPGTSVYEQYF.

The chain combines TRBV27 with TRBJ1-2; D not resolved. This CDR3 comprises 11 residues. Looked up from germline, CDR1 is MNHEY and CDR2 is SMNVEV (reference sequence). The ends were cut back, 8 bases at V and 2 bases at J, with 6 bases in the middle. CDR3 coding DNA: TGTGCCAGCGGCGGGAACTATGGCTACACCTTC. Protein product: CASGGNYGYTF.

In DNA form, the CDR3 reads TGCAGCGTTTCCTGGACACCTCGACCTAATGAAAAACTGTTTTTT. The encoded protein is CSVSWTPRPNEKLFF. The V gene is TRBV29-1, the J gene TRBJ1-4; D perhaps matches TRBD1 (5 bases). This CDR3 is 15 amino acids long. CDR1 is SQVTM and CDR2 is ANQGSEA in the germline V gene. Trimming stripped 5 bases from V and 3 bases from J, with 16 bases between.

The CDR3 DNA follows: TGTGCCAGCAGCGTAGGACAGGGTGGAAGTTCACCCCTCCACTTT. It yields the protein CASSVGQGGSSPLHF. The chain has TRBV9 and TRBJ1-6; 7 bases match TRBD1. This CDR3 contains 15 residues. V dropped 0 bases and J dropped 9; count of bases not matched to a gene: 6. Germline V CDR1 and CDR2: SGDLS, YYNGEE. The full variable domain, in which reference TRBV9 and TRBJ1-6 provide the parts outside the CDR3, is DSGVTQTPKHLITATGQRVTLRCSPRSGDLSVYWYQQSLDQGLQFLIQYYNGEERAKGNILERFSAQQFPDLHSELNLSSLELGDSALYFCASSVGQGGSSPLHFGNGTRLTVT.

Comments on this clone: The junction shows a germline mismatch at one end, possibly a read error. CDR3 coding DNA: TGTGCCAGCAGCTTAGGGAGCAGGTTGGGCCCCGGGGAGCCGTTTTTT. Residues: CASSLGSRLGPGEPFF. V is TRBV7-6 and J is TRBJ2-2; TRBD2 might be the D (5 bases). This CDR3 comprises 16 residues. Germline V lookup: CDR1 SGHVS, CDR2 FNYEAQ.

This clone came up a few times. This chain uses TRBV2 with TRBJ2-2; TRBD2 aligns across 11 bases. The germline V gene has CDR1 SNHLY and CDR2 FYNNEI. The V and J ends lost 6 bases and 3 bases, in that order; junction bases with no gene match: 3. The CDR3 is made up of 15 amino acids. Here the CDR3 reads CASRRTSGYTGELFF. The CDR3 nucleotides read TGTGCCAGCAGGAGGACTAGCGGGTACACCGGGGAGCTGTTTTTT.

The chain couples TRBV21-1 to TRBJ2-7; the D call of TRBD2 is as the table states it, not checked on the DNA. TRBV21-1 is a pseudogene. The CDR3 has 19 amino acids. The CDR3 nucleotides are TGTGCCAGCAGCACGACGATGCTGGGGCGGCGGACTATTACCTACGAGCAGTACTTC. This sequence encodes CASSTTMLGRRTITYEQYF.

About this clone itself: Different DNA sequences within this sample yield the same CDR3. The chain combines TRBV7-9 with TRBJ1-1, with TRBD1 matching 8 bases. The ends lost 4 bases at V and 0 bases at J; junction bases unmatched: 4. CDR3 length equals 15 residues. CDR1 and CDR2 (germline): SEHNR, FQNEAQ (reference sequence). The CDR3 DNA follows: TGTGCCAGCAGCTCACGGACAGGGATGAACACTGAAGCTTTCTTT. This translates into CASSSRTGMNTEAFF.

This clone was seen a single time. The chain joins TRBV30 to TRBJ1-5; the D gene is possibly TRBD1 (5 bases). CDR3 length equals 14 residues. Trimming removed 1 base at V and 3 bases at J, with 10 bases between. Germline CDR1 is GTSNPN and CDR2 is SVGIG (reference sequence). Here the CDR3 reads CAWSAGHFNQPQHF. The CDR3 nucleotides read TGTGCCTGGAGTGCCGGACACTTCAATCAGCCCCAGCATTTT.

The chain joins TRBV28 to TRBJ1-2, with 7 bases matching TRBD1. The V and J ends lost 5 bases and 8 bases, in that order; junction bases with no gene match: 8. The CDR3 has 13 amino acids. In germline, CDR1 is MDHEN, CDR2 SYDVKM. The CDR3 nucleotides are TGTGCCAGCAGTAGTGTACAGGGGAGGGGCTACACCTTC. Residues: CASSSVQGRGYTF.

V gene TRBV6-1 combines with J gene TRBJ2-7; no clear D gene. V lost 3 bases to trimming and J lost 3 bases, with 3 bases between them. The germline gives CDR1 MNHNS, CDR2 SASEGT. This CDR3 is built from 11 residues. The CDR3 reads CASSDYYEQYF. DNA for the CDR3: TGTGCCAGCAGTGATTACTACGAGCAGTACTTC.

CDR3 in DNA: TGCGCCAGCAGTGAGATGGGCGGGAGCTCCTACGAGCAGTACTTC. Translating it yields CASSEMGGSSYEQYF. The chain employs TRBV10-2 and TRBJ2-7; 7 bases line up with TRBD2. V lost 2 bases and J lost 0; bases outside the gene matches: 4. CDR1 WSHSY and CDR2 SAAADI come from the germline V gene. CDR3 length equals 15 residues.